Here is one T cell receptor (beta chain) with its context. Its antigen specificity is not known. Within one base of it there is no much larger clone, and no base qualities were kept. V is reduced by 6 bases and J by 0 bases, leaving a spacing of 12 bases between them. Taken from cysteine to phenylalanine, the CDR3 has 15 residues. Solely the CDR3 DNA is kept, with 45 bases framed from the first base. For CDR1 and CDR2, the germline V gene lists MNHEY and SVGAGI. Whole blood was collected in K2EDTA tubes by collaborating institutions according to the institutions' own protocols. Collaborator samples were shipped for TCRbeta analysis as frozen whole blood, isolated PBMCs, or DNA extracted from either sample type. TCRbeta CDR3 regions were amplified from genomic DNA using the immunoSEQ Assay, a bias-controlled multiplex PCR. Per the original workflow: The number of nucleated cells in each sample was estimated by amplification of reference gene primers within the assay. To quantify the absolute abundance of each unique TCRbeta CDR3 rearrangement, sequence reads were collapsed and filtered. Productive Simpson clonality was computed per sample as the square root of Simpson's diversity index over productive rearrangements. Here the immuneACCESS table is served through TCRdb, limited to in-frame sequences with V and J called. Missing clones are a known gap in these copies; in checked studies unresolved V genes cover under half, and the rest lacks a known reason. That table furnishes V, J and clone size, whereas the DNA furnished D and trimming. The sample table records fewer than 100,000 clones; less than 85% of these occur just once. Together, the top ten hold around a tenth of the sample.

The record originates from a study of blood T cell repertoires in COVID-19 (dated by TCRdb to about 2020). Concerning the study at large: Samples covering the acute and convalescent phases of COVID-19 were provided by collaborators in the United States, Italy and Spain. The material from the prospective study consisted of cDNA or gDNA derived from T cells, B-cell-depleted T cells, or PBMCs. Subjects who had been exposed to COVID-19, were actively infected with it, or had recovered from it provided the deeply sampled blood TCRbeta repertoires that made up the dataset. A freely available public database, intended as a resource for researchers studying the immune response to SARS-CoV-2, is where the repertoires were released. The samples were drawn from the first 160 participants of the ongoing ImmuneRACE study and from more than 1,000 subjects provided by 6 global collaborators. A de-identified subject ID, COVID-19 status, age in years and sex were almost always included in the sample metadata. HLA class I and class II types, where available, came from metadata supplied by the sample provider rather than from assay-based typing. What the authors observed across the whole study: The amount of clinical and demographic metadata varied by source and participant and was provided uncurated.

The receptor was derived from a woman between 65 and 79 years old with acute or convalescent COVID-19. The V gene is TRBV6-5 and the J gene is TRBJ2-1; the best D guess is TRBD2, with 6 bases matching. The sample was peripheral blood. DNA sequence: TGTGCCAGCAGGTCTAGCGCCGCCTCCTACAATGAGCAGTTCTTC. Its protein reads: CASRSSAASYNEQFF.